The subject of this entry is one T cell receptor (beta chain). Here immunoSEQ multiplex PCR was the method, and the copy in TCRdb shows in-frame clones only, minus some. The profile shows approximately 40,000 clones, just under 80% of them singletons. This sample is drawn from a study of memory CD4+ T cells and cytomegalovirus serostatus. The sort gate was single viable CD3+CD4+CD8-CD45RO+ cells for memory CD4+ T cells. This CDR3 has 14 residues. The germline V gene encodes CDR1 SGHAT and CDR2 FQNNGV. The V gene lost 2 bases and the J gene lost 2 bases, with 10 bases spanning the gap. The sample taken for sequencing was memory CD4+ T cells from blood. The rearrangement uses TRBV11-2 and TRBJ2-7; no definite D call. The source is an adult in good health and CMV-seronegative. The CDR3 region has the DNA TGTGCCAGCAGCTTAATGGCAGGTACCTACGAGCAGTACTTC. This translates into CASSLMAGTYEQYF. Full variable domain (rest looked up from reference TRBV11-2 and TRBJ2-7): EAGVAQSPRYKIIEKRQSVAFWCNPISGHATLYWYQQILGQGPKLLIQFQNNGVVDDSQLPKDRFSAERLKGVDSTLKIQPAKLEDSAVYLCASSLMAGTYEQYFGPGTRLTVT.